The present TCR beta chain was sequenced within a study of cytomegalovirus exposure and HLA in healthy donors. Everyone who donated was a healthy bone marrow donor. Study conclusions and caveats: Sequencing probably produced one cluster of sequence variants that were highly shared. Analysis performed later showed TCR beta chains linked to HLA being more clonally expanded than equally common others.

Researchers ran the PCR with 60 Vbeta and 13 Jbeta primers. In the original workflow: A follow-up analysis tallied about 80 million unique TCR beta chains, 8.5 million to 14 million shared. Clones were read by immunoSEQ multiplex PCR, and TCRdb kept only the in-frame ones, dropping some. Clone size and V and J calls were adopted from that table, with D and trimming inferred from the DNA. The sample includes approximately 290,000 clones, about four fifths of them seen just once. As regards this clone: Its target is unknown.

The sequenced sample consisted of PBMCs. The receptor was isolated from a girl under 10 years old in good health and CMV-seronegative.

DNA for the CDR3: TGTGCCAGCAGCGTTTCGCCGGGACTAGCGGGAGGGAGGAGCTCCTACGAGCAGTACTTC. Translating it yields CASSVSPGLAGGRSSYEQYF. J is TRBJ2-7 and V is TRBV21-1; the table names TRBD2, a call not compared with the DNA. TRBV21-1 has pseudogene status. CDR3 length: 20 residues.